This TCR beta chain was recovered during a study of cytomegalovirus exposure and HLA in healthy donors. Turning to the study itself: Unique TCRs from HLA-typed donors, 65 million to 85 million of them, were held in an early data release.

Study-wide findings and caveats: Prior analysis indicated that the majority of TCR beta V segments exhibited productivity approximately 87% or approximately 30% of the time. Presence/absence analyses assumed roughly uniform sequencing depth across donors.

A remark on this clone: Its antigen is not known.

The PCR made use of 60 Vbeta and 13 Jbeta primers. Libraries were prepared by immunoSEQ multiplex PCR; TCRdb keeps only in-frame clonotypes and omits some of them. The sample carries 120,000 or so clones, 75% to 85% recorded once. The donors comprised healthy bone marrow donors. Sequences were obtained from PBMCs. The receptor was isolated from a young man in good health and CMV-seropositive.

The CDR3 nucleotides read TGTGCCAGCAGTTTAGAGACAAGCTCTGGGGCCAACGTCCTGACTTTC. Its translation: CASSLETSSGANVLTF. The genes are TRBV28 and TRBJ2-6; D is unclear. Germline assignment: CDR1 MDHEN and CDR2 SYDVKM. The CDR3 length is 16 residues. The V and J ends lost 2 bases and 0 bases respectively, with 8 bases between them.